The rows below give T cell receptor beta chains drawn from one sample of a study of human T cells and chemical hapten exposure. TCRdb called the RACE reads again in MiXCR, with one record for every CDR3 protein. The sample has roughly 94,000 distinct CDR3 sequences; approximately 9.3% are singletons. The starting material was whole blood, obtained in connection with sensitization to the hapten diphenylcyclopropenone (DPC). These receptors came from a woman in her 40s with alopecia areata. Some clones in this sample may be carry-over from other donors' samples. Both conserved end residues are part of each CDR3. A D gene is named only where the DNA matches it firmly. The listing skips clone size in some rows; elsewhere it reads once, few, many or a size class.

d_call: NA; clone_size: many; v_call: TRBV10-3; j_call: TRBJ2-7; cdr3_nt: TGTGCCATCAGTGAGTCAGGCAGGGTTAAGTACGAGCAGTACTTC; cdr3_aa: CAISESGRVKYEQYF
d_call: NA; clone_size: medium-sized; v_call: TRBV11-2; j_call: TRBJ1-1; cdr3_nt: TGTGCCAGCAGCTTTCAGGGCAACACTGAAGCTTTCTTT; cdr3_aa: CASSFQGNTEAFF
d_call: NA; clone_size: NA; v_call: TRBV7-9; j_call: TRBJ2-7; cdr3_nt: TGTGCCAGCAGCTTAGTCGGTAACTACGAGCAGTACTTC; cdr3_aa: CASSLVGNYEQYF
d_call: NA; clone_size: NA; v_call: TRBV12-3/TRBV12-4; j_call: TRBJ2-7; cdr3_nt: TGTGCCAGCACCCCAGGGTACGAGCAGTACTTC; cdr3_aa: CASTPGYEQYF
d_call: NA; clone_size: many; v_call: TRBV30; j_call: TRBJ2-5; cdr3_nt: TGTGCCGGGACCGCCCAAGAGACCCAGTACTTC; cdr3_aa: CAGTAQETQYF
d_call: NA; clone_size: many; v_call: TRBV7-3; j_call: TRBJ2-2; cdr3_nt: TGTGCCAGCAGCTCAGTGAACACCGGGGAGCTGTTTTTT; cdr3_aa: CASSSVNTGELFF
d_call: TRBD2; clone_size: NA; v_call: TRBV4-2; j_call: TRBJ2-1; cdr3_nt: TGTGCCAGCAGCCAACAAACTAGCGGGAGGGCCAACGGTGAGCAGTTCTTC; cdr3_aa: CASSQQTSGRANGEQFF
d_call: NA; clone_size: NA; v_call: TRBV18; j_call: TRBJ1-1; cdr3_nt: TGTGCCAGCTCACCACCCGGGATTTGGAACACTGAAGCTTTCTTT; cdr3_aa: CASSPPGIWNTEAFF
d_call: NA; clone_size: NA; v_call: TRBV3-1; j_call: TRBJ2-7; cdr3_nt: TGTGCCAGCAGCCGAGGAGGGCCCTCGGAGCAGTACTTC; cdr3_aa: CASSRGGPSEQYF
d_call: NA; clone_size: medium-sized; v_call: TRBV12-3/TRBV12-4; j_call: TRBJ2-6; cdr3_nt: TGTGCCAGCAGTTTATCTGGGGCCAACGTCCTGACTTTC; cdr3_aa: CASSLSGANVLTF
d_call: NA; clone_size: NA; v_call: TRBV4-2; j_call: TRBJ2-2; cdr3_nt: TGTGCCAGCAGCCAAGAGGGCCAGCGGACCACCGGGGAGCTGTTTTTT; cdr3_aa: CASSQEGQRTTGELFF
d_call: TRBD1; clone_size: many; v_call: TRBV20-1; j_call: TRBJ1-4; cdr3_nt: TGCAGTGCTAGAGCGACAGGGGCGCCAACTAATGAAAAACTGTTTTTT; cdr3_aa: CSARATGAPTNEKLFF
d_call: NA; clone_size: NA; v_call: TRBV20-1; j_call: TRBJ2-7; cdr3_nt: TGCAGTGCTAGAGACGCAAGCGGTTCCTCCTACGAGCAGTACTTC; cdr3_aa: CSARDASGSSYEQYF
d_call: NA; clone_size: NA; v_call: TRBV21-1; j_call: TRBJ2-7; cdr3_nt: TGTGCCAGCAGCTTTAAGCAGGACTCCTACGAGCAGTACTTC; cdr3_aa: CASSFKQDSYEQYF
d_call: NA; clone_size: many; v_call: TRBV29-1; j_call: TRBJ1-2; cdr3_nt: TGCAGCGCATACGGGGCGTATGGCTACACCTTC; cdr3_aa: CSAYGAYGYTF
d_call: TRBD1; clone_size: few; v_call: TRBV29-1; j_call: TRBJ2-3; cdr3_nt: TGCAGCGTTGTACCAGGGGGCAGCACAGATACGCAGTATTTT; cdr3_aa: CSVVPGGSTDTQYF
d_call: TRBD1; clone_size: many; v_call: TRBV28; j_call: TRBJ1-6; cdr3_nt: TGTGCCACCACAGGGGGCAGATCACCCCTCCACTTT; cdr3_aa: CATTGGRSPLHF
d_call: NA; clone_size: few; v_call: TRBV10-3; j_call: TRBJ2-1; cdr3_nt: TGTGCCATCGGCCCGAGAGCGGGCAATGAGCAGTTCTTC; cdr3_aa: CAIGPRAGNEQFF
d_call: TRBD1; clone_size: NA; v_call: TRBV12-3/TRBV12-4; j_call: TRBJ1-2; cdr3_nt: TGTGCCAGCAGTACCCACCTCGGACAGGGGAGGACCTATGGCTACACCTTC; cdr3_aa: CASSTHLGQGRTYGYTF
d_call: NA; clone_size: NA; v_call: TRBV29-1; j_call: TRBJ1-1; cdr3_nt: TGCAGCGTTGTTGGAGTGAGCGGCACGGGCACTGAAGCTTTCTTT; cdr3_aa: CSVVGVSGTGTEAFF
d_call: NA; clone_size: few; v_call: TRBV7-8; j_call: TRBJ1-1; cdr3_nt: TGTGCCAGCAGCTTAGCGCAAGGGTCGGGCACTGAAGCTTTCTTT; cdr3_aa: CASSLAQGSGTEAFF
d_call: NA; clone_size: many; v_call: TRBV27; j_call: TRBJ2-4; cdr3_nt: TGTGCCAGCAGTCCGCCCCCTGGGAACATTCAGTACTTC; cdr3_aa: CASSPPPGNIQYF
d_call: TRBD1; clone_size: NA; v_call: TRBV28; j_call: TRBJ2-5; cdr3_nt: TGTGCCAGCAGTTCCTGGACAGGGACTCTGGAGACCCAGTACTTC; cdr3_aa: CASSSWTGTLETQYF
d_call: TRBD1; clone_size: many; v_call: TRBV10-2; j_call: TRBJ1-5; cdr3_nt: TGCGCCAGCAGTGATGACAGGGGGAATCAGCCCCAGCATTTT; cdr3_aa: CASSDDRGNQPQHF
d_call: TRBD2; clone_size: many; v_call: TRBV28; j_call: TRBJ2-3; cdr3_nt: TGTGCCAGCAGTTCATCCCCGGGACTAGGATCAGTCACAGATACGCAGTATTTT; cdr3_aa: CASSSSPGLGSVTDTQYF
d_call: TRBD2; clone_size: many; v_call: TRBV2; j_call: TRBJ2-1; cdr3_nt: TGTGCCGGGACTAGCGGGCATGGCTCCTACAATGAGCAGTTCTTC; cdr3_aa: CAGTSGHGSYNEQFF
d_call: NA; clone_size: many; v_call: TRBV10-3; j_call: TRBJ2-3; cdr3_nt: TGTGCCATCAGTGGTGGCGATCCTAGCACAGATACGCAGTATTTT; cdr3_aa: CAISGGDPSTDTQYF
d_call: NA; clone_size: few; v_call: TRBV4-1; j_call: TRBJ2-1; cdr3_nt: TGCGCCAGCAGCGCGCGAGGGGCGGGGCGATACAATGAGCAGTTCTTC; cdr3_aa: CASSARGAGRYNEQFF
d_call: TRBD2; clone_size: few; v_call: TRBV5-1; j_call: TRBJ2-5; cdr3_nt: TGCGCCAGCAGCTTGCTCACTAGCGGTGCCCAAGAGACCCAGTACTTC; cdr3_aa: CASSLLTSGAQETQYF
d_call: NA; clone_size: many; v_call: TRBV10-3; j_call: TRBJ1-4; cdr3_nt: TGTGCCATCAGCTCCGGGACCGCACCCACCTACCAGGGTGAAAAACTGTTTTTT; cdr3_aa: CAISSGTAPTYQGEKLFF
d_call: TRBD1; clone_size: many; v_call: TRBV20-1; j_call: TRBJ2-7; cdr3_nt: TGCAGTGCCGGGGACAGAGGCTACGAGCAGTACTTC; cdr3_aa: CSAGDRGYEQYF
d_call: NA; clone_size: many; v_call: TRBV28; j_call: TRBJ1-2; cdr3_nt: TGTGCCAGCAGCCTACCCCCCTCGGGGCTTTATGGCTACACCTTC; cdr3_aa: CASSLPPSGLYGYTF
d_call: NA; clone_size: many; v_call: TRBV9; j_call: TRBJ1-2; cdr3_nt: TGTGCCAGCAGCGTAGGGGGGTTCGATGGCTACACCTTC; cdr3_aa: CASSVGGFDGYTF
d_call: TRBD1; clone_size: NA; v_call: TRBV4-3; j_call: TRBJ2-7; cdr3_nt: TGCGCCAGCAGCCCCGAGCGACAGGGAGCCTACGAGCAGTACTTC; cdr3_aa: CASSPERQGAYEQYF
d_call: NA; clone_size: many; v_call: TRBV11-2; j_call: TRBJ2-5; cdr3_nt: TGTGCCAGCAGCGTACGGTTCCGGGAGACCCAGTACTTC; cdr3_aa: CASSVRFRETQYF
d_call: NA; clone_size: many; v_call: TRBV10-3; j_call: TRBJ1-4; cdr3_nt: TGTGCCATCAGTGGGGGTGAAAAACTGTTTTTT; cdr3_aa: CAISGGEKLFF
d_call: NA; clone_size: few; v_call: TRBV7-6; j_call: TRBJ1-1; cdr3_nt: TGTGCCAGCAGCTTAAACAGTGACACTGAAGCTTTCTTT; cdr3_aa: CASSLNSDTEAFF
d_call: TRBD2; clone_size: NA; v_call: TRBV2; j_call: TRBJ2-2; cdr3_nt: TGTGCCAGCAGTGGGACTAGCGGGAGGTTCTCCGGGGAGCTGTTTTTT; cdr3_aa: CASSGTSGRFSGELFF
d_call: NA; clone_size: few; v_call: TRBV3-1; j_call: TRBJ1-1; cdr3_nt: TGTGCCAGCAGCCAAGCTCGGCGCCGCGCTGAAGCTTTCTTT; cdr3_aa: CASSQARRRAEAFF
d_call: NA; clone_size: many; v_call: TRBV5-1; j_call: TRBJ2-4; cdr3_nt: TGCGCCAGCAGCGTCGGGACAGCCAAAAACATTCAGTACTTC; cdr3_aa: CASSVGTAKNIQYF
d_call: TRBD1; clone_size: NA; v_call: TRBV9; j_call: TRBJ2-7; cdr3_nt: TGTGCCAGCAGCGTAGGGGGGACAGGGATCTACGAGCAGTACTTC; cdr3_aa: CASSVGGTGIYEQYF
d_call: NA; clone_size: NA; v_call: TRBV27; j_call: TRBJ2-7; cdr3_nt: TGTGCCAGCAGTTTAACCAGGGATCGTGAGCAGTACTTC; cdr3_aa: CASSLTRDREQYF
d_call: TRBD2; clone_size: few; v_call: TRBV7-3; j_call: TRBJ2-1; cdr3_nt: TGTGCCAGCAGCCGGACTAGCGGGAGTTTGCGTGAGCAGTTCTTC; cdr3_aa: CASSRTSGSLREQFF
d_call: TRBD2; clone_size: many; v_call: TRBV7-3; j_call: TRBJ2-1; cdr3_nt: TGTGCCAGCAGCTCATTAGCGGGAGGTTCCTACAATGAGCAGTTCTTC; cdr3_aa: CASSSLAGGSYNEQFF
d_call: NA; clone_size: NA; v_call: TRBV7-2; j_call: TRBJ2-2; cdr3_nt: TGTGCCAGCAGCTTAGCACGGGCCAACTGGGCAACCGGGGAGCTGTTTTTT; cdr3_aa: CASSLARANWATGELFF